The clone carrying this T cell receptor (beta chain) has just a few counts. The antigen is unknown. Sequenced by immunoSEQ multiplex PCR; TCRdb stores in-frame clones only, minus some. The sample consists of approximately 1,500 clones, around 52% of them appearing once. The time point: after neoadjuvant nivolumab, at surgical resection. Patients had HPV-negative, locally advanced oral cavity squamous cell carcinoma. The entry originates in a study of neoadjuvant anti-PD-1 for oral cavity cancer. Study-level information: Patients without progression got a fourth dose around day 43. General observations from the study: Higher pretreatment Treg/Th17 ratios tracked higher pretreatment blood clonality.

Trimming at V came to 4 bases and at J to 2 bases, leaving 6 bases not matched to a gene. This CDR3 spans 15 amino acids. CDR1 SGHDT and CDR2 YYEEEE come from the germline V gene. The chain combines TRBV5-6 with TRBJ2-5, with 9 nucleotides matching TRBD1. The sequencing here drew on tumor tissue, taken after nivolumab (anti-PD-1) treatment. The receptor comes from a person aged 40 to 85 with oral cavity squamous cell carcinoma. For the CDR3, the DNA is TGTGCCAGCAGCCTGGGACAGGGCTTTCAAGAGACCCAGTACTTC. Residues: CASSLGQGFQETQYF.